Presented here are 25 T cell receptor beta chains from one specimen sequenced in a study of CD8 T cells in Susac syndrome. RNA amounts of about 0.5 to 1 ug underwent reverse transcription with random hexamers. Via MiXCR, TCRdb re-called the immunoSEQ multiplex PCR reads, giving one row per CDR3 protein. The data contain over 20,000 distinct CDR3 sequences, around 93% of them singletons. Source material: CD8+ T cells from PBMCs. These receptors were taken from a human donor with Susac syndrome.

V is TRBV7-2 and J is TRBJ2-7; TRBD2 matches 10 bases. Per germline, CDR1 SGHTA and CDR2 FQGNSA. Trimming removed 1 base from V and 3 bases from J; junction bases left unmatched: 9. The CDR3 is 17 amino acids. The chain's CDR3 is CASSLEGWTSGLYEQYF. CDR3 nucleotide sequence: TGTGCCAGCAGCTTAGAAGGGTGGACTAGCGGACTCTACGAGCAGTACTTC.

The genes are TRBV5-6 and TRBJ2-5, with TRBD2 matching over 9 bases. Germline CDR1 SGHDT, CDR2 YYEEEE. The CDR3 has 15 residues. The trim removed 4 bases at V and 5 bases at J, leaving 9 bases unmatched. The CDR3 nucleotides are TGTGCCAGCAGCCACTTCGCGGGGGGGCTTGAGACCCAGTACTTC. Its translation: CASSHFAGGLETQYF.

This clonotype was seen a single time. CDR3 in DNA: TGTGCCAGCAGTTACTGGGGTGATCAGCCCCAGCATTTT. This encodes CASSYWGDQPQHF. V gene TRBV6-2 or TRBV6-3 combines with J gene TRBJ1-5; D ambiguous. This CDR3 comprises 13 residues. Germline V gene sequence: CDR1 MNHEY, CDR2 SVGEGT. Trimming took 1 base from V and 5 from J, leaving 6 bases between them.

This clonotype was recorded once. V usage is TRBV2 and J usage is TRBJ1-5, with D possibly matching TRBD1 (6 bases). Germline lookup yields CDR1 SNHLY and CDR2 FYNNEI. The CDR3 contains 15 residues. V was clipped by 10 bases and J by 0 bases, with 16 bases between them. This CDR3 is CATKNRTDSNQPQHF. CDR3 coding DNA: TGTGCCACTAAAAACCGGACAGATAGCAATCAGCCCCAGCATTTT.

The chain couples TRBV9 to TRBJ2-1; D is ambiguous. Germline CDR1 is SGDLS and CDR2 is YYNGEE. This CDR3 is built from 13 residues. The V gene lost 0 bases and the J gene lost 5 bases, with 6 bases spanning the gap. Here the CDR3 DNA reads TGTGCCAGCAGCGTAGGGCACGACAATGAGCAGTTCTTC. Its translation: CASSVGHDNEQFF. Based on the CDR3 plus reference TRBV9 and TRBJ2-1, the full variable domain is DSGVTQTPKHLITATGQRVTLRCSPRSGDLSVYWYQQSLDQGLQFLIQYYNGEERAKGNILERFSAQQFPDLHSELNLSSLELGDSALYFCASSVGHDNEQFFGPGTRLTVL.

The rearrangement links TRBV7-9 to TRBJ1-4, with TRBD1 identical over 9 bases. Germline assignment: CDR1 SEHNR and CDR2 FQNEAQ (reference sequence). This CDR3 region has 15 residues. J lost 7 bases, V lost 5 bases, and 8 bases had no gene match. The CDR3 sequence is CASSVQQGASEKLFF. CDR3 coding DNA: TGTGCCAGCAGCGTGCAACAGGGGGCATCTGAAAAACTGTTTTTT.

The genes are TRBV4-3 and TRBJ2-1; D is unresolved. This CDR3 region has 18 residues. Germline lookup yields CDR1 LGHNA and CDR2 YSLEER. V gave up 0 bases and J gave up 9 bases, with 24 bases separating them. For the CDR3, the DNA is TGCGCCAGCAGCCAAGATCTGGGCGGAGAACAGTTTTTCATTGAGCAGTTCTTC. This codes for CASSQDLGGEQFFIEQFF.

This chain links TRBV6-2 or TRBV6-3 with TRBJ1-1; D ambiguous. The CDR3 spans 15 residues. The V end lost 4 bases, the J end lost 1 base, and 13 bases lay between the germline ends. The germline V gene has CDR1 MNHEY and CDR2 SVGEGT. The CDR3 loop reads CASSSPWLGNTEAFF. CDR3 coding DNA: TGTGCCAGCAGTTCCCCCTGGTTGGGGAACACTGAAGCTTTCTTT.

V usage is TRBV28 and J usage is TRBJ2-5, with 7 bases aligning to TRBD1. Germline values: CDR1 MDHEN, CDR2 SYDVKM. V gave up 6 bases and J gave up 1 base; unmatched junction bases: 5. The CDR3 consists of 14 residues. DNA for the CDR3: TGTGCCAGCAGCCTCTCAGGGGGCCAAGAGACCCAGTACTTC. It translates to CASSLSGGQETQYF.

The chain combines TRBV28 with TRBJ1-2, with TRBD1 as a possible D gene (5 bases). CDR3 length equals 14 residues. V gave up 1 base and J gave up 4 bases, with 10 bases separating them. CDR1 and CDR2 (germline): MDHEN, SYDVKM. For the CDR3, the DNA is TGTGCCAGCAGTTTATCGGGGCGGGGCTATGGCTACACCTTC. Amino acid sequence: CASSLSGRGYGYTF.

The chain couples TRBV6-2 or TRBV6-3 to TRBJ1-5; TRBD1 aligns across 10 bases. Germline assignment: CDR1 MNHEY and CDR2 SVGEGT. The CDR3 loop spans 13 amino acids. V was pared by 6 bases and J by 4 bases, with 0 bases of the junction left unmatched. For the CDR3, the DNA is TGTGCCAGCAGGGACAGGGGGAATCAGCCCCAGCATTTT. Protein sequence: CASRDRGNQPQHF.

This chain uses TRBV27 with TRBJ2-7; no clear D. CDR1 and CDR2 from the germline V gene are MNHEY and SMNVEV (reference sequence). The CDR3 has 14 residues. The V end was cut by 5 bases, the J end by 4 bases, with 15 bases between. The CDR3 loop reads CASSPQSILYEQYF. DNA for the CDR3: TGTGCCAGCAGTCCCCAATCGATCTTATACGAGCAGTACTTC.

This clonotype was picked up one time. The genes are TRBV27 and TRBJ2-7; TRBD1 aligns across 10 bases. After removal of 2 bases from V and 5 bases from J, the junction contained 3 bases not matched to a gene. The germline gives CDR1 MNHEY, CDR2 SMNVEV (reference sequence). This CDR3 has 14 residues. CDR3 in DNA: TGTGCCAGCAGTTTAGGGACAGGGGTGCACGAGCAGTACTTC. Amino acids: CASSLGTGVHEQYF.

V usage is TRBV20-1 and J usage is TRBJ2-5; 8 bases are a match to TRBD2. Germline assignment: CDR1 DFQATT and CDR2 SNEGSKA (reference sequence). CDR3 length: 18 amino acids. V was clipped by 1 base and J by 3 bases; unmatched bases: 16. The CDR3 DNA reads TGCAGTGCTAGAGGGGACCCCGAGGGACTAGTCCCTAAAGAGACCCAGTACTTC. This gives the protein CSARGDPEGLVPKETQYF.

The chain links TRBV6-5 to TRBJ2-3; 9 nucleotides align to TRBD2. This CDR3 is 16 amino acids long. In germline, CDR1 is MNHEY, CDR2 SVGAGI. The V segment lost 2 bases and the J segment 1 base; nucleotides outside the gene matches: 4. CDR3 loop: CASSYSGGYRTDTQYF. Written as DNA, the CDR3 is TGTGCCAGCAGTTACAGCGGGGGGTACCGCACAGATACGCAGTATTTT.

The chain links TRBV18 to TRBJ1-1, with D possibly matching TRBD1 (5 bases). The CDR3 extends over 12 amino acids. Trimming removed 6 bases from V and 8 bases from J, with 13 bases in between. Germline V lookup: CDR1 KGHSH, CDR2 LQKENI. The CDR3 region is CASSPGLLEAFF. The CDR3 bases are TGTGCCAGCTCTCCGGGACTTTTAGAAGCTTTCTTT.

The V and J genes are TRBV12-3 or TRBV12-4 and TRBJ2-7; TRBD1 agrees at 9 bases. The CDR3 runs to 14 residues. After removal of 4 bases from V and 5 bases from J, the junction contained 6 bases not matched to a gene. CDR3 sequence (DNA): TGTGCCAGCAGTTCCGGGACAGGGTCCCACGAGCAGTACTTC. This gives the protein CASSSGTGSHEQYF.

The chain links TRBV28 to TRBJ1-1; TRBD1 might be the D (5 bases). The CDR3 covers 14 residues. The germline CDR1 and CDR2 sequences are MDHEN and SYDVKM. Trimming took off 2 bases at V and 1 base at J, with 8 bases between the two ends. CDR3 DNA: TGTGCCAGCAGTTTAGGGGGTCCGAACACTGAAGCTTTCTTT. It specifies CASSLGGPNTEAFF.

The chain links TRBV6-2 or TRBV6-3 to TRBJ2-7; no clear D. Trimming shortened V by 5 bases and J by 6 bases, and 17 bases separated the two germline ends. CDR3 length equals 14 residues. From germline, CDR1 is MNHEY and CDR2 SVGEGT. The chain's CDR3 is CASSIFGPTGEQYF. The CDR3 DNA is TGTGCCAGCAGTATATTCGGGCCTACGGGCGAGCAGTACTTC.

A single count supports this clonotype. V and J are TRBV28 and TRBJ1-5; D is possibly TRBD1 (6 bases). The germline CDR1 and CDR2 sequences are MDHEN and SYDVKM. V lost 2 bases and J 0 bases, leaving 14 bases between the germline ends. This CDR3 is built from 17 residues. The CDR3 sequence is CASSLDRGPLSNQPQHF. CDR3 sequence (DNA): TGTGCCAGCAGTTTAGACCGGGGGCCTCTTAGCAATCAGCCCCAGCATTTT.

V and J are TRBV19 and TRBJ1-2; D is uncertain. V was trimmed by 4 bases and J by 5 bases, leaving 20 bases between them. This CDR3 has 16 residues. CDR1 is LNHDA, CDR2 SQIVND, per germline (reference sequence). The CDR3 nucleotides read TGTGCCAGTAGTAATCGGTGGAGCCCGGGGATTTATGGCTACACCTTC. Translated, it gives CASSNRWSPGIYGYTF. The whole variable domain, filled in from reference TRBV19 and TRBJ1-2, reads DGGITQSPKYLFRKEGQNVTLSCEQNLNHDAMYWYRQDPGQGLRLIYYSQIVNDFQKGDIAEGYSVSREKKESFPLTVTSAQKNPTAFYLCASSNRWSPGIYGYTFGSGTRLTVV.

The gene calls are TRBV6-5 and TRBJ1-2; D gene unclear. The CDR3 runs 16 residues. Trimming took 0 bases from V and 2 from J, leaving 13 bases between them. Germline CDR1 MNHEY, CDR2 SVGAGI. The CDR3 protein is CASSYSTRDGNYGYTF. The CDR3, as DNA: TGTGCCAGCAGTTACTCGACGCGGGATGGGAACTATGGCTACACCTTC.

The chain is built from TRBV7-9 and TRBJ2-7, with D possibly TRBD2 on 6 matching bases. V lost 3 bases and J 2 bases, leaving 14 bases between the germline ends. CDR1 SEHNR and CDR2 FQNEAQ come from the germline V gene (reference sequence). This CDR3 comprises 15 residues. CDR3 coding DNA: TGTGCCAGCAGCTTTGTGGGGGGACGGACCTACGAGCAGTACTTC. Translating gives CASSFVGGRTYEQYF.

J is TRBJ1-3 and V is TRBV6-5; D is unresolved. CDR3 length: 15 amino acids. The germline CDR1 and CDR2 sequences are MNHEY and SVGAGI. Trimming stripped 0 bases from V and 2 bases from J, with 8 bases between. The CDR3 reads CASSYSSTTGNTIYF. CDR3 sequence (DNA): TGTGCCAGCAGTTACTCGTCGACTACTGGAAACACCATATATTTT.

This chain uses TRBV6-2 or TRBV6-3 with TRBJ1-6, with D hard to call. The CDR3 length is 13 residues. Germline CDR1 MNHEY, CDR2 SVGEGT. V lost 7 bases, J lost 7 bases, and 11 bases lay in between. DNA of the CDR3: TGTGCCAGCACCGATTCCCTGAATTCACCCCTCCACTTT. Translation: CASTDSLNSPLHF.